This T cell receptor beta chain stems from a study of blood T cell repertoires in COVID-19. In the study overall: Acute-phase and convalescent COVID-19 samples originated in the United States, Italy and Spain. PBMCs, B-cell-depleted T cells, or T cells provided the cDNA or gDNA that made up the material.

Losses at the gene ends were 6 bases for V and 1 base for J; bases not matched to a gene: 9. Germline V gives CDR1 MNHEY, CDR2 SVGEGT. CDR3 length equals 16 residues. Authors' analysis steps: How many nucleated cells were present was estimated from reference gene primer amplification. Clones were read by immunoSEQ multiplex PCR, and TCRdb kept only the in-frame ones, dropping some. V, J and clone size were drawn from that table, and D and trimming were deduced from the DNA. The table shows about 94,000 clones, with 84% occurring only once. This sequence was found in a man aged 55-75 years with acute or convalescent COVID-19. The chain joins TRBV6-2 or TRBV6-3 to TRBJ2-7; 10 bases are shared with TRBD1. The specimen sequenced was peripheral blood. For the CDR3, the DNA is TGTGCCAGCAGCCCGACTCCGGGACAGGGGTCCTACGAGCAGTACTTC. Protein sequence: CASSPTPGQGSYEQYF.